These 9 T cell receptor beta chains came from one sample sequenced in a study of post-analysis software for immune sequencing data. Their specific antigens are unknown. TCR beta cDNA libraries included unique molecular identifiers. TCRdb reanalysed the PCR reads using MiXCR and keeps one entry per CDR3 protein. Here the sample spans roughly 570,000 distinct CDR3 sequences, 30% to 40% being singletons. General study points: Patients carried roughly 5 TRBV segments more frequently than controls did, and TRBV5-6, TRBV5-1 and TRBV20-1 were among them.

The sequencing input was blood. The receptors stem from a girl aged 2 to 17 with multiple sclerosis.

This chain connects TRBV5-1 to TRBJ2-1, with D possibly TRBD2 on 5 matching bases. The CDR3 is 14 residues long. With 4 bases removed from V and 6 bases from J, the gap between germline ends came to 14 bases. CDR1 is SGHRS and CDR2 is YFSETQ in the germline V gene. CDR3 bases: TGCGCCAGCAGCCACCGGGTCGGGGTCAATGAGCAGTTCTTC. Translated, it gives CASSHRVGVNEQFF.

The chain combines TRBV28 with TRBJ2-1; D might be TRBD1 (6 bases). The germline CDR1 and CDR2 sequences are MDHEN and SYDVKM. This CDR3 has 14 amino acids. The ends were cut back, 5 bases at V and 8 bases at J, with 16 bases in the middle. For the CDR3, the DNA is TGTGCCAGCAGTCCCACAGGGCTCCTCGATGAGCAGTTCTTC. It is translated as CASSPTGLLDEQFF.

This chain joins TRBV20-1 and TRBJ2-7; perhaps D is TRBD1 or TRBD2 (6 bases each). Between the trimmed V and J ends, which lost 4 bases and 2 bases, there was a span of 21 bases. The V gene's germline CDR1 is DFQATT and CDR2 SNEGSKA (reference sequence). The CDR3 length is 16 residues. As DNA, the CDR3 is TGCAGTGCTACCCGGGCAGGGGCGGGGTTGACCTACGAGCAGTACTTC. Translated: CSATRAGAGLTYEQYF.

This clonotype has just a few counts. The V gene is TRBV12-3 or TRBV12-4, the J gene TRBJ1-5; maybe TRBD1 (6 bases). The V gene lost 3 bases and the J gene lost 3 bases, with 15 bases spanning the gap. This CDR3 is built from 16 residues. CDR3 loop: CASSLGSGAYNQPQHF. CDR3 nucleotide sequence: TGTGCCAGCAGTTTGGGGTCAGGGGCGTACAATCAGCCCCAGCATTTT.

The CDR3 here is CASSLRVSSGGTANTGELFF. The CDR3, as DNA: TGCGCCAGCAGCTTGCGCGTCTCTAGCGGGGGGACCGCGAACACCGGGGAGCTGTTTTTT. This sequence joins TRBV5-1 and TRBJ2-2; 11 nucleotides agree with TRBD2. CDR1 and CDR2 (germline): SGHRS, YFSETQ. The CDR3 consists of 20 residues. The V segment lost 1 base and the J segment 0 bases; nucleotides outside the gene matches: 11.

The gene calls are TRBV7-2 and TRBJ2-3; 7 bases match TRBD2. The CDR3 is 15 amino acids. CDR1 and CDR2 (germline): SGHTA, FQGNSA. V lost 5 bases and J lost 3; bases outside the gene matches: 8. This chain's CDR3 is CASSRGGFQTDTQYF. The CDR3 DNA reads TGTGCCAGCAGCCGCGGGGGTTTTCAGACAGATACGCAGTATTTT.

The CDR3: CASSLLSTGSPLHF. Written as DNA, the CDR3 is TGTGCCAGCAGCTTACTTTCGACAGGGTCACCCCTCCACTTT. The chain joins TRBV7-9 to TRBJ1-6; 7 positions match TRBD1. Looked up from germline, CDR1 is SEHNR and CDR2 is FQNEAQ (reference sequence). The ends lost 2 bases at V and 10 bases at J; junction bases unmatched: 5. This CDR3 is built from 14 residues.

The rearrangement joins TRBV29-1 to TRBJ2-7; D may be TRBD2 (7 bases). V shed 2 bases and J shed 3 bases, with 14 bases lying between them. Germline V lookup: CDR1 SQVTM, CDR2 ANQGSEA. The CDR3 runs to 14 residues. The CDR3 coding sequence is TGCAGCGTTGAAAAGGGGGGGGACTTCTACGAGCAGTACTTC. Its protein is CSVEKGGDFYEQYF.

CDR3 loop: CATGDPHGAGYTF. The CDR3 region has the DNA TGTGCCACCGGCGACCCCCACGGGGCTGGCTACACCTTC. V and J are TRBV24-1 and TRBJ1-2; D may be TRBD1 (5 bases). Germline values: CDR1 KGHDR, CDR2 SFDVKD. Trimming removed 9 bases at V and 7 bases at J, with 17 bases between. The CDR3 is 13 residues long.